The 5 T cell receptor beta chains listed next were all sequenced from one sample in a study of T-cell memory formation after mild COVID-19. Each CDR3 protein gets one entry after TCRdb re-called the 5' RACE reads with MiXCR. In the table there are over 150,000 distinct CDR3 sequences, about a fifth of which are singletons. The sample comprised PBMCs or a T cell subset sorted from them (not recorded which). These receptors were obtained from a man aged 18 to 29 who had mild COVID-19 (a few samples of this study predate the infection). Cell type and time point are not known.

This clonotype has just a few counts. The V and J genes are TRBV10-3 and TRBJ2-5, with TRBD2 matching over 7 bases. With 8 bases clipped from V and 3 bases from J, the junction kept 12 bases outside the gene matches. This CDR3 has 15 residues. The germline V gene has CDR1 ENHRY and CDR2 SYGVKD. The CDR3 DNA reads TGTGCCATCCAGGCAAGGTCCGGGGGGAAAGAGACCCAGTACTTC. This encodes CAIQARSGGKETQYF.

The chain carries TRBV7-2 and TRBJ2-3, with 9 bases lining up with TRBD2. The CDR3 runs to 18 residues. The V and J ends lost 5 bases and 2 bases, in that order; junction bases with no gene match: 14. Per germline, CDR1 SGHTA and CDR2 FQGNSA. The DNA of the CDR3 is TGTGCCAGCAGCGCCTTAGCGGGGGCAAATATAGACACAGATACGCAGTATTTT. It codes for CASSALAGANIDTDTQYF.

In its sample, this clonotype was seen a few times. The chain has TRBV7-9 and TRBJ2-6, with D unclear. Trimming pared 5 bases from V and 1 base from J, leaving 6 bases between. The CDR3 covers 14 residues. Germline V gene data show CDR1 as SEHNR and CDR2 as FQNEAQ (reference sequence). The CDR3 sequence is CASSPTSGANVLTF. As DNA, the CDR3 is TGTGCCAGCAGCCCGACGTCTGGGGCCAACGTCCTGACTTTC.

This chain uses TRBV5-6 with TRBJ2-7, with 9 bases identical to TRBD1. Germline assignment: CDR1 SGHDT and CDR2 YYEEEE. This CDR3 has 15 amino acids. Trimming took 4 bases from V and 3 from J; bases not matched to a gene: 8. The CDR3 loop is CASSLTGGSFYEQYV. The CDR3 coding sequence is TGTGCCAGCAGCCTAACAGGGGGCAGCTTCTACGAGCAGTACGTC.

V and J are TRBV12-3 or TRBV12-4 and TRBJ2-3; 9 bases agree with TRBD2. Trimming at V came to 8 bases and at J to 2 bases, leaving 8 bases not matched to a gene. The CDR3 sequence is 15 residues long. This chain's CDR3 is CASGRGGSDTDTQYF. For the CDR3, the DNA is TGTGCCAGCGGGCGGGGGGGATCCGACACAGATACGCAGTATTTT.